This T cell receptor beta chain came from a study of blood T cell repertoires in COVID-19. Whole-study context: Acute-phase and convalescent COVID-19 samples originated in the United States, Italy and Spain. T cells, B-cell-depleted T cells, or PBMCs provided the cDNA or gDNA that served as material.

In the original workflow: Estimation of nucleated cell counts was performed using reference gene primer amplification. This table comes from immunoSEQ multiplex PCR, and its TCRdb copy is limited to in-frame clones, with some not included. Clonal size and the V and J genes are those of that table, whereas D and trimming came from the DNA. The sample shows about 110,000 clones, 85% of them seen only once. This TCR came from a human donor in a cohort sampled during active COVID-19. Sequencing was performed on peripheral blood.

This CDR3 is CASSLGPSNEQFF. CDR3 sequence (DNA): TGCGCCAGCAGCTTGGGGCCCTCGAATGAGCAGTTCTTC. V is TRBV5-1 and J is TRBJ2-1; D not certain. The germline gives CDR1 SGHRS, CDR2 YFSETQ. There are 13 residues in the CDR3. Trimming shortened V by 0 bases and J by 7 bases, and 8 bases separated the two germline ends.